This TCR beta chain was recovered during a study of CD8 T cells in ankylosing spondylitis. Study-wide points: In ankylosing spondylitis patients, matched synovial fluid reportedly showed significant enrichment of disease-linked clones. Certain motif variants had earlier appeared in reactive arthritis synovial fluid and blood.

CDR1 and CDR2 from the germline V gene are SQVTM and ANQGSEA. There are 13 residues in the CDR3. V was clipped by 7 bases and J by 1 base, with 14 bases between them. This clonotype was seen repeatedly, ten times or more. The antigen is not known. Quantitative 5'-RACE with molecular barcodes was used to make the TCR beta libraries. TCRdb used MiXCR to reprocess the 5' RACE reads, holding one entry per CDR3 protein. The table lists about 36,000 distinct CDR3 sequences, 6% of them singletons, with about an eighth in the top ten. Sequenced input: blood, either unsorted or a sorted T cell fraction (not recorded which). This clonotype was obtained from a male donor with ankylosing spondylitis or in good health (not recorded which). V is TRBV29-1 and J is TRBJ2-7; D remains unclear. The CDR3 DNA sequence: TGCAGCGCGGCCGGAGCCGGTTCCTACGAGCAGTACTTC. As protein: CSAAGAGSYEQYF.